This paragraph reports one T cell receptor (beta chain). The CDR3 loop spans 17 amino acids. This entry belongs to a study of blood T cell repertoires in COVID-19. Study details: Sample material is recorded as cDNA or gDNA derived from T cells, B-cell-depleted T cells, or PBMCs.

In the authors' workflow: The authors estimated nucleated cell counts from reference gene primer amplification. Method: immunoSEQ multiplex PCR; TCRdb's copy keeps in-frame clones and lacks some. D and trimming come from the DNA, and the V and J calls and clone size come from that table. The table has 250,000 or so clones, about 89% seen once. Donors were grouped by their self-reported clinical history. The sample consisted of PBMCs or T cells enriched from blood (not recorded which). This chain joins TRBV1 and TRBJ2-3; TRBD2, the D gene given by the table, was not confirmed from the DNA. TRBV1 is marked as a pseudogene. The TCR comes from a human donor in a cohort exposed to, infected with or recovered from COVID-19 (not recorded which). The donor label of this sample is uncertain. CDR3 region: CTSSPRLAGESTDTQYF. The CDR3 nucleotides are TGCACCAGCAGCCCGCGCCTAGCGGGGGAGAGCACAGATACGCAGTATTTT.